Sequencing of this T cell receptor beta chain was carried out in a study of regulatory T cells in long-lasting Graves disease. Study-wide results and limits: Persistent disease favored TRBV28, TRBJ1-2 and TRBJ2-5.

Time point meaning: newly diagnosed GD, antithyroid drugs for less than 3 months. The authors made the TCR library using RNA they extracted from PBMCs. EDTA tubes received around 9.9 milliliters of collected peripheral blood. The CDR3 consists of 13 residues. Per the germline V gene, CDR1 is SGHAT and CDR2 is FQNNGV. The V end lost 6 bases, the J end lost 9 bases, and 15 bases lay between the germline ends. On this clonotype itself: Its antigen is unidentified.

iRepertoire HTBI primers and Arm-PCR of CDR3 regions built TCR beta libraries. Per the original methods: Gene usage covered some 60 TRBV and some 13 TRBJ segments. TCRdb processed the multiplex PCR reads anew with MiXCR; each CDR3 protein has one entry. The V and J calls were not made by the authors but by TCRdb's processing. The sample lists about 470,000 distinct CDR3 sequences; 14% to 15% were seen once. This sample was shared with a second study, whose subject was T cells in Graves' hyperthyroidism and ophthalmopathy.

The clonotype was recovered from a woman in her thirties with Graves disease. The sequences come from peripheral blood mononuclear cells (PBMCs), collected at new diagnosis, from a patient treated with antithyroid drugs. The rearrangement joins TRBV11-2 to TRBJ2-1, with D perhaps given as TRBD1 or TRBD2 (6 bases each). CDR3 residues: CASREGGRGEQFF. For the CDR3, the DNA is TGTGCCAGCAGGGAGGGGGGAAGGGGTGAGCAGTTCTTC.